The 26 T cell receptor beta chains reported below all come from one sample, sequenced in a study of T-cell reconstitution after alpha-beta-depleted transplantation in children. Using unique molecular identifiers, the investigators prepared the TCRbeta library. TCRdb reprocessed the PCR reads via MiXCR and lists one record per CDR3 protein. The repertoire includes about 400,000 distinct CDR3 sequences, about 20% of them detected once, and 3% to 4.5% sits in the top ten. The source material was PBMCs from the stem cell graft donor, sampled from the stem cell graft. The receptors shown here come from a human donor who donated a stem cell graft to a child with acute myeloid leukemia.

This rearrangement joins TRBV30 to TRBJ2-7; D might be TRBD2 (7 bases). This CDR3 has 13 residues. Germline V gene sequence: CDR1 GTSNPN, CDR2 SVGIG (reference sequence). Trimming pared 2 bases from V and 0 bases from J, leaving 8 bases between. The CDR3 bases are TGTGCCTGGAGTCGGGGGGCCTCCTACGAGCAGTACTTC. This sequence encodes CAWSRGASYEQYF.

This clonotype was picked up a small number of times. The chain links TRBV12-3 or TRBV12-4 to TRBJ1-2; TRBD1 aligns across 10 bases. CDR3 length: 11 residues. V was clipped by 8 bases and J by 7 bases; unmatched bases: 1. The CDR3 sequence is CASGTGAGYTF. CDR3 nucleotides: TGTGCCAGCGGGACAGGGGCTGGCTACACCTTC.

There are many counts of this clonotype. The chain recombines TRBV5-6 with TRBJ2-3; TRBD2 matches 8 bases. Germline assignment: CDR1 SGHDT and CDR2 YYEEEE. The length of the CDR3 is 14 residues. V shed 4 bases, J shed 4 bases, and the junction held 5 bases outside the gene matches. CDR3 protein: CASSPGGIADTQYF. Here the CDR3 DNA reads TGTGCCAGCAGCCCGGGAGGGATCGCAGATACGCAGTATTTT.

This rearrangement joins TRBV30 to TRBJ2-1; D not resolved. CDR1 is GTSNPN, CDR2 SVGIG, per germline (reference sequence). This CDR3 has 11 residues. V was pared by 1 base and J by 10 bases, with 8 bases between. The CDR3 sequence is CAWSGAYEQFF. CDR3 DNA: TGTGCCTGGAGTGGCGCATACGAGCAGTTCTTC.

V and J are TRBV7-2 and TRBJ2-3; 10 bases match TRBD1. From germline, CDR1 is SGHTA and CDR2 FQGNSA. V trimming: 4 bases; J trimming: 3 bases; junction bases outside the gene matches: 7. The CDR3 loop spans 16 amino acids. The chain's CDR3 is CASSYTGTGVTDTQYF. In DNA, the CDR3 is TGTGCCAGCAGCTACACCGGGACAGGGGTTACAGATACGCAGTATTTT.

Many counts were recorded for this clonotype. The rearrangement uses TRBV20-1 and TRBJ2-1; 8 nucleotides match TRBD2. Germline values: CDR1 DFQATT, CDR2 SNEGSKA (reference sequence). After removal of 0 bases from V and 7 bases from J, the junction contained 8 bases not matched to a gene. This CDR3 has 15 residues. Here the CDR3 reads CSARDPGSGTNEQFF. The DNA of the CDR3 is TGCAGTGCTAGAGACCCGGGTAGCGGGACAAATGAGCAGTTCTTC.

V usage is TRBV28 and J usage is TRBJ2-7; 10 bases match TRBD1. The CDR3 spans 14 residues. Germline CDR1 and CDR2: MDHEN and SYDVKM. The junction had 7 bases not matched to a gene; V was cut back by 5 bases and J by 6 bases. CDR3: CASSVTGTGAEQYF. For the CDR3, the DNA is TGTGCCAGCAGTGTGACCGGGACAGGGGCCGAGCAGTACTTC.

The J gene is TRBJ2-7, the V gene TRBV6-2 or TRBV6-3; the D is unclear. In germline, CDR1 is MNHEY, CDR2 SVGEGT. The CDR3 covers 12 residues. V shed 10 bases and J shed 2 bases, with 12 bases lying between them. The CDR3 loop reads CATEDQAYEQYF. CDR3 DNA sequence: TGTGCCACCGAGGACCAAGCCTACGAGCAGTACTTC.

The chain combines TRBV5-6 with TRBJ1-4; D perhaps matches TRBD1 (6 bases). V lost 4 bases, J lost 6 bases, and 13 bases lay in between. Germline values: CDR1 SGHDT, CDR2 YYEEEE. The CDR3 totals 14 residues. CDR3 in amino acids: CASSHRGGYEKLFF. The DNA for the CDR3 is TGTGCCAGCAGCCACCGCGGGGGCTATGAAAAACTGTTTTTT.

This clonotype appeared many times. The chain couples TRBV29-1 to TRBJ2-1; 7 bases match TRBD2. The CDR3 runs 16 residues. Germline V CDR1 and CDR2: SQVTM, ANQGSEA. The V segment lost 0 bases and the J segment 0 bases; nucleotides outside the gene matches: 5. The CDR3 spells CSVEDGREYSYNEQFF. The CDR3 region has the DNA TGCAGCGTTGAAGATGGGCGGGAGTACTCCTACAATGAGCAGTTCTTC.

This clonotype was seen ten or more times. The chain has TRBV20-1 and TRBJ2-7; tentatively, D is TRBD2 (6 bases). Germline CDR1 and CDR2: DFQATT and SNEGSKA (reference sequence). The CDR3 is 14 residues long. The V end lost 1 base, the J end lost 2 bases, and 12 bases lay between the germline ends. The CDR3 protein is CSARGRDSAYEQYF. In DNA form, the CDR3 reads TGCAGTGCTAGAGGTAGGGACTCCGCCTACGAGCAGTACTTC.

This clonotype was seen repeatedly, ten times or more. V gene TRBV10-3 combines with J gene TRBJ2-1, with D possibly TRBD1 on 6 matching bases. This CDR3 has 16 residues. Between the trimmed V and J ends, which lost 3 bases and 7 bases, there was a span of 19 bases. Germline CDR1 and CDR2: ENHRY and SYGVKD. The chain's CDR3 is CAISDLIGGLGNEQFF. Written as DNA, the CDR3 is TGTGCCATCAGTGACCTTATAGGGGGTTTGGGGAATGAGCAGTTCTTC.

This clonotype was seen more than once but under ten times. This rearrangement joins TRBV6-2 or TRBV6-3 to TRBJ2-2; D ambiguous. V was pared by 4 bases and J by 7 bases, with 16 bases between. Germline CDR1 and CDR2: MNHEY and SVGEGT. This CDR3 spans 15 amino acids. The CDR3 region is CASSSQPIRGGELFF. CDR3 DNA: TGTGCCAGCAGTTCCCAACCGATCCGAGGCGGGGAGCTGTTTTTT.

J is TRBJ2-7 and V is TRBV4-1; no definite D call. The CDR3 contains 17 residues. Per the germline V gene, CDR1 is MGHRA and CDR2 is YSYEKL. V shed 0 bases and J shed 3 bases, with 18 bases lying between them. The CDR3 sequence: CASSQDRGTEAYYEQYF. DNA of the CDR3: TGCGCCAGCAGCCAAGATCGAGGTACAGAAGCGTACTACGAGCAGTACTTC.

This clonotype appeared a few times. This chain uses TRBV29-1 with TRBJ1-4, with 10 nucleotides matching TRBD1. This CDR3 spans 13 amino acids. The V segment lost 4 bases and the J segment 6 bases; nucleotides outside the gene matches: 2. CDR1 SQVTM and CDR2 ANQGSEA come from the germline V gene. CDR3 sequence (DNA): TGCAGCGTTGGCGGGACAGGGGATGAAAAACTGTTTTTT. Its translation: CSVGGTGDEKLFF.

This clonotype turned up a few times. This chain connects TRBV5-1 to TRBJ2-7; D perhaps matches TRBD1 (5 bases). Trimming cost V 6 bases and J 2 bases, with 12 bases left between them. The CDR3 spans 13 residues. Per germline, CDR1 SGHRS and CDR2 YFSETQ. The CDR3 spells CASTRSGPYEQYF. CDR3 bases: TGCGCCAGCACGCGGTCAGGGCCCTACGAGCAGTACTTC.

The chain has TRBV6-2 or TRBV6-3 and TRBJ2-1; 9 bases align to TRBD1. V lost 2 bases and J lost 0; bases outside the gene matches: 5. The CDR3 spans 17 residues. Per germline, CDR1 MNHEY and CDR2 SVGEGT. In nucleotides, the CDR3 is TGTGCCAGCAGTTACCAGACAGGGGGAGGCTCCTACAATGAGCAGTTCTTC. The encoded protein is CASSYQTGGGSYNEQFF.

This clonotype occurred many times. The rearrangement joins TRBV12-3 or TRBV12-4 to TRBJ2-6; TRBD1 matches at 9 bases. This CDR3 has 13 residues. With V trimmed by 7 bases and J by 12 bases, 7 bases remained unmatched. The CDR3 region is CASITGQGAVLTF. Written as DNA, the CDR3 is TGTGCCAGCATCACGGGACAGGGAGCCGTCCTGACTTTC.

The chain joins TRBV6-2 or TRBV6-3 to TRBJ2-1, with D possibly matching TRBD2 (5 bases). Germline V CDR1 and CDR2: MNHEY, SVGEGT. Trimming pared 9 bases from V and 3 bases from J, leaving 12 bases between. The CDR3 covers 13 residues. As DNA, the CDR3 is TGTGCCAGTGCCGCCGGGATCTACAATGAGCAGTTCTTC. It yields the protein CASAAGIYNEQFF.

The rearrangement links TRBV12-3 or TRBV12-4 to TRBJ1-1; D remains unclear. Trimming removed 5 bases from V and 7 bases from J, with 14 bases in between. The CDR3 loop spans 13 amino acids. CDR3 coding DNA: TGTGCCAGCAGTCCCGCCCCGGCGGGTGAAGCTTTCTTT. It specifies CASSPAPAGEAFF.

This clonotype came up a few times. J is TRBJ2-7 and V is TRBV20-1, with TRBD1 identical over 9 bases. After removal of 6 bases from V and 3 bases from J, the junction contained 6 bases not matched to a gene. CDR3 length: 13 residues. Looked up from germline, CDR1 is DFQATT and CDR2 is SNEGSKA (reference sequence). CDR3 sequence: CSASTGGGYEQYF. As DNA, the CDR3 is TGCAGTGCCTCGACAGGGGGGGGCTACGAGCAGTACTTC.

This clonotype was seen a few times. A read error may produce the germline difference seen at one junction end. The chain is built from TRBV12-3 or TRBV12-4 and TRBJ2-6; D may be TRBD1 (5 bases). The CDR3 runs 14 residues. The CDR3 loop reads CASSLGAGANALTF. The DNA of the CDR3 is TGTGCCAGCAGTTTAGGAGCTGGGGCCAACGCCCTGACTTTC.

V is TRBV24-1 and J is TRBJ2-3, with D perhaps matching TRBD1 or TRBD2 (5 bases each). The CDR3 consists of 12 residues. V lost 9 bases and J lost 6, with 12 bases in between. In germline, CDR1 is KGHDR, CDR2 SFDVKD. CDR3: CATSLGVDTQYF. CDR3 in DNA: TGTGCCACCTCTCTGGGGGTGGATACGCAGTATTTT.

The V gene is TRBV3-1, the J gene TRBJ2-1; 7 nucleotides align to TRBD2. V shed 0 bases and J 8 bases; nucleotides not matched to a gene: 7. Germline V CDR1 and CDR2: LGHDT, YNNKEL (reference sequence). CDR3 length: 15 residues. The CDR3: CASSQDYAGDDEQFF. The CDR3 DNA follows: TGTGCCAGCAGCCAAGATTACGCGGGAGATGATGAGCAGTTCTTC.

This clonotype was counted a few times. The CDR3 DNA follows: TGTGCCAGCAGCCAAGATCAAAGGAACGGGGTCGTATATCAGGCCCAGTACTTC. It translates to CASSQDQRNGVVYQAQYF. The J gene is TRBJ2-5, the V gene TRBV4-2; tentative D call: TRBD2 (5 bases). The V and J ends lost 0 bases and 9 bases respectively, with 26 bases between them. Germline loops: CDR1 LGHNA, CDR2 YNFKEQ. This CDR3 region has 18 residues.

CDR3 nucleotide sequence: TGTGCCAGCAGCGCCCCTACCCCAGACAGTGAAGCTTTCTTT. Its translation: CASSAPTPDSEAFF. The J gene is TRBJ1-1, the V gene TRBV9; D possibly corresponds to TRBD1 (5 bases). The V gene lost 3 bases and the J gene lost 7 bases, with 16 bases spanning the gap. This CDR3 is built from 14 residues. Germline lookup yields CDR1 SGDLS and CDR2 YYNGEE.